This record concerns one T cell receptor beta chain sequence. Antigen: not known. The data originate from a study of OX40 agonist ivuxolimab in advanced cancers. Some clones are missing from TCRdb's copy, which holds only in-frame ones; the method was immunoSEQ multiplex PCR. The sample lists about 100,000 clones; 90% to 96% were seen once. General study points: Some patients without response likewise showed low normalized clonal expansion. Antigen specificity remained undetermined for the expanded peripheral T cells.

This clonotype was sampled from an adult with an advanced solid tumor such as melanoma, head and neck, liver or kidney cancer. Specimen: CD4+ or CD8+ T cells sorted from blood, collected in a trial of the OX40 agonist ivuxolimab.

CDR3 bases: TGTGCCAGCAGCTTATATAAAATGAACACTGAAGCTTTCTTT. Its translation: CASSLYKMNTEAFF. The chain carries TRBV7-8 and TRBJ1-1, with no clear D. CDR1 is SGHVS and CDR2 is FQNEAQ in the germline V gene. This CDR3 has 14 residues. Between the trimmed V and J ends, which lost 2 bases and 0 bases, there was a span of 7 bases.